These 22 T cell receptor beta chains were all obtained from the same sample, sequenced in a study of cytomegalovirus exposure and HLA in healthy donors. Primers: 60 Vbeta forward and 13 Jbeta reverse. Libraries were prepared by immunoSEQ multiplex PCR; TCRdb keeps only in-frame clonotypes and omits some of them. The repertoire holds more than 150,000 clones, with about 82% as singletons. The sequenced sample consisted of PBMCs. The receptors come from a man aged 18 to 29 in good health and CMV-seronegative.

The chain couples TRBV5-1 to TRBJ1-5; 9 nucleotides align to TRBD1. Germline trimming cut 3 bases from V and 2 bases from J; bases unmatched to any gene: 0. This CDR3 spans 14 amino acids. Germline V gene lookup returns CDR1 SGHRS and CDR2 YFSETQ. The CDR3 protein is CASSWTGGNQPQHF. CDR3 coding DNA: TGCGCCAGCAGCTGGACAGGGGGCAATCAGCCCCAGCATTTT.

The chain has TRBV15 and TRBJ2-3; 7 bases line up with TRBD2. Germline V gives CDR1 LNHNV, CDR2 YYDKDF (reference sequence). The V and J ends lost 0 bases and 3 bases, in that order; junction bases with no gene match: 9. CDR3 length: 17 residues. CDR3 protein: CATSRDRIGTTTDTQYF. DNA of the CDR3: TGTGCCACCAGCAGAGATCGAATAGGGACTACTACAGATACGCAGTATTTT.

The chain has TRBV7-9 and TRBJ2-2, with TRBD2 matching 8 bases. The germline V gene has CDR1 SEHNR and CDR2 FQNEAQ (reference sequence). There are 18 residues in the CDR3. J gave up 7 bases and V 7 bases, and 20 bases lay outside the gene matches. CDR3 in amino acids: CASTLGGDGTLKSGELFF. The CDR3 DNA sequence: TGTGCCAGCACCCTCGGGGGGGACGGCACCTTAAAAAGCGGGGAGCTGTTTTTT.

The V gene is TRBV7-3, the J gene TRBJ2-3; possibly TRBD1 for D (8 bases). The ends were cut back, 6 bases at V and 5 bases at J, with 15 bases in the middle. Germline-derived CDR1 and CDR2 are SGHTA and FQGTGA. This CDR3 is 14 amino acids long. DNA of the CDR3: TGTGCCAGCAGTCCCACAGGGGGGGAAGATACGCAGTATTTT. It encodes CASSPTGGEDTQYF.

The V call is TRBV28, the J call TRBJ2-2, with no clear D. Germline lookup yields CDR1 MDHEN and CDR2 SYDVKM. The V end was cut by 6 bases, the J end by 3 bases, with 8 bases between. The length of the CDR3 is 13 residues. This chain's CDR3 is CASRSIDTGELFF. DNA for the CDR3: TGTGCCAGCAGATCCATAGACACCGGGGAGCTGTTTTTT.

This chain connects TRBV2 to TRBJ2-2; a possible D gene is TRBD1 (6 bases). CDR1 is SNHLY, CDR2 FYNNEI, per germline. This CDR3 has 14 residues. V was shortened by 5 bases and J by 7 bases, with 14 bases between the two germline ends. As DNA, the CDR3 is TGTGCCAGCAGTTCACAGGGTACGGGCGGGGAGCTGTTTTTT. It codes for CASSSQGTGGELFF.

The V and J genes are TRBV9 and TRBJ2-3, with D perhaps matching TRBD1 (7 bases). Deletions cut 4 bases from V and 3 bases from J, with 21 bases between. Germline-derived CDR1 and CDR2 are SGDLS and YYNGEE. This CDR3 contains 17 residues. The CDR3 DNA follows: TGTGCCAGCAGCACTCACCCCTCAGGGGGGAGAACAGATACGCAGTATTTT. Amino acid sequence: CASSTHPSGGRTDTQYF.

The chain recombines TRBV29-1 with TRBJ2-7, with 7 nucleotides matching TRBD1. The CDR3 has 14 residues. V shed 6 bases, J shed 0 bases, and the junction held 8 bases outside the gene matches. Germline V gene sequence: CDR1 SQVTM, CDR2 ANQGSEA. The DNA for the CDR3 is TGCAGCGTCAAACAGGGGATTGGCTCCTACGAGCAGTACTTC. Translated: CSVKQGIGSYEQYF.

The rearrangement uses TRBV15 and TRBJ2-5; 12 bases match TRBD2. V lost 2 bases and J lost 4; bases outside the gene matches: 20. The CDR3 extends over 21 amino acids. CDR1 and CDR2 (germline): LNHNV, YYDKDF (reference sequence). Written as DNA, the CDR3 is TGTGCCACCAGCAGAACTAATCAACTAGCGGGGGGAACCGCCGGGCGAGAGACCCAGTACTTC. The encoded protein is CATSRTNQLAGGTAGRETQYF.

The chain combines TRBV11-1 with TRBJ2-5, with TRBD1 matching 8 bases. The trim removed 1 base at V and 5 bases at J, leaving 6 bases unmatched. The CDR3 totals 15 residues. The germline CDR1 and CDR2 sequences are SGHAT and FQDESV (reference sequence). The CDR3 coding sequence is TGTGCCAGCAGCTTAGGAAAACGACAGGGGGAGACCCAGTACTTC. Translated, it gives CASSLGKRQGETQYF.

This clone showed up just a few times. This chain connects TRBV28 to TRBJ2-2; tentatively, D is TRBD1 (6 bases). This CDR3 has 16 residues. From germline, CDR1 is MDHEN and CDR2 SYDVKM. V was shortened by 5 bases and J by 7 bases, with 20 bases between the two germline ends. CDR3 loop: CASSPPGAARGGELFF. CDR3 coding DNA: TGTGCCAGCAGTCCTCCAGGGGCGGCGCGTGGCGGGGAGCTGTTTTTT.

The chain has TRBV15 and TRBJ2-5, with D possibly being TRBD1 (6 bases). CDR1 and CDR2 from the germline V gene are LNHNV and YYDKDF (reference sequence). This CDR3 has 14 amino acids. Trimming took off 4 bases at V and 5 bases at J, with 14 bases between the two ends. Here the CDR3 DNA reads TGTGCCACCAGCAAAACGACAGGATCGGAGACCCAGTACTTC. This sequence encodes CATSKTTGSETQYF. Filled out from reference TRBV15 and TRBJ2-5, the complete variable domain reads DAMVIQNPRYQVTQFGKPVTLSCSQTLNHNVMYWYQQKSSQAPKLLFHYYDKDFNNEADTPDNFQSRRPNTSFCFLDIRSPGLGDTAMYLCATSKTTGSETQYFGPGTRLLVL.

J is TRBJ2-5 and V is TRBV5-6, with a tentative D call TRBD2 (6 bases). Deletions cut 5 bases from V and 11 bases from J, with 19 bases between. Germline CDR1 reads SGHDT; CDR2 reads YYEEEE. There are 13 residues in the CDR3. The CDR3 loop is CASSSGQAREQYF. The DNA of the CDR3 is TGTGCCAGCAGTTCTGGCCAAGCCCGGGAGCAGTACTTC.

V gene TRBV28 combines with J gene TRBJ2-1; tentatively, D is TRBD1 (6 bases). V lost 4 bases, J lost 0 bases, and 13 bases lay in between. This CDR3 has 16 amino acids. Germline CDR1 MDHEN, CDR2 SYDVKM. CDR3 protein: CASSSPDSYSYNEQFF. DNA for the CDR3: TGTGCCAGCAGTTCCCCGGACAGCTACTCCTACAATGAGCAGTTCTTC.

The V call is TRBV7-8, the J call TRBJ2-1, with a possible D match to TRBD2 (6 bases). This CDR3 is built from 15 residues. Per germline, CDR1 SGHVS and CDR2 FQNEAQ. The V gene lost 1 base and the J gene lost 10 bases, with 17 bases spanning the gap. The CDR3 loop is CASSLGLSSAGEQFF. CDR3 bases: TGTGCCAGCAGCTTAGGGCTGTCTTCGGCGGGGGAGCAGTTCTTC. Combining the CDR3 with reference TRBV7-8 and TRBJ2-1 gives the whole variable domain GAGVSQSPRYKVAKRGQDVALRCDPISGHVSLFWYQQALGQGPEFLTYFQNEAQLDKSGLPSDRFFAERPEGSVSTLKIQRTQQEDSAVYLCASSLGLSSAGEQFFGPGTRLTVL.

This rearrangement joins TRBV7-9 to TRBJ2-5, with D possibly being TRBD1 (6 bases). The end of the DNA is better explained by TRBJ2-7, so the J call may be wrong. There are 16 residues in the CDR3. Germline CDR1 is SEHNR and CDR2 is FQNEAQ (reference sequence). CDR3 coding DNA: TGTGCCAGCAGCTTAGCTAGGGGGTCAAGCTCCTACGAGCAGTACTTC. Amino acids: CASSLARGSSSYEQYF.

This clone was picked up a small number of times. The gene calls are TRBV5-6 and TRBJ2-1; a weak D match, TRBD1 (6 bases). The germline CDR1 and CDR2 sequences are SGHDT and YYEEEE. This CDR3 is 19 amino acids long. V was shortened by 4 bases and J by 4 bases, with 27 bases between the two germline ends. CDR3: CASSETRVVGPGTYNEQFF. DNA of the CDR3: TGTGCCAGCAGCGAAACGAGGGTTGTGGGGCCAGGGACATACAATGAGCAGTTCTTC. Full variable domain (remainder filled in from reference TRBV5-6 and TRBJ2-1): DAGVTQSPTHLIKTRGQQVTLRCSPKSGHDTVSWYQQALGQGPQFIFQYYEEEERQRGNFPDRFSGHQFPNYSSELNVNALLLGDSALYLCASSETRVVGPGTYNEQFFGPGTRLTVL.

The chain recombines TRBV9 with TRBJ1-3, with 11 nucleotides matching TRBD1. The CDR3 has 17 amino acids. The trim removed 4 bases at V and 1 base at J, leaving 7 bases unmatched. Per the germline V gene, CDR1 is SGDLS and CDR2 is YYNGEE. The CDR3 spells CASSLWTGGDSGNTIYF. The CDR3 DNA reads as TGTGCCAGCAGCCTTTGGACAGGGGGCGATTCTGGAAACACCATATATTTT.

As for this clone: The junction departs from the called germline gene at one end, perhaps through a read error. The V call is TRBV7-9, the J call TRBJ1-5; the D gene is possibly TRBD1 (5 bases). This CDR3 contains 13 residues. Germline assignment: CDR1 SEHNR and CDR2 FQNEAQ (reference sequence). CDR3 nucleotide sequence: TGTTCCAGCAGCTTAGTAGGGGATCAGCCCCAGCATTTT. Its protein product is CSSSLVGDQPQHF.

This clone was counted only a few times. The chain joins TRBV30 to TRBJ2-7; 9 bases are a match to TRBD1. The CDR3 is 14 amino acids. Germline CDR1 is GTSNPN and CDR2 is SVGIG (reference sequence). V dropped 2 bases and J dropped 2; count of bases not matched to a gene: 4. Here the CDR3 reads CAWSLGQGPYEQYF. The CDR3 region has the DNA TGTGCCTGGAGTTTGGGACAGGGCCCCTACGAGCAGTACTTC.

This rearrangement joins TRBV2 to TRBJ2-7; D gene unclear. This CDR3 spans 13 amino acids. The V end lost 4 bases, the J end lost 1 base, and 8 bases lay between the germline ends. Germline V lookup: CDR1 SNHLY, CDR2 FYNNEI. The CDR3 here is CASSGLISYEQYF. CDR3 in DNA: TGTGCCAGCAGTGGACTGATTTCCTACGAGCAGTACTTC.

The chain carries TRBV19 and TRBJ2-1, with 9 bases identical to TRBD2. V shed 4 bases, J shed 5 bases, and the junction held 15 bases outside the gene matches. There are 18 residues in the CDR3. CDR1 is LNHDA and CDR2 is SQIVND in the germline V gene (reference sequence). The CDR3 is CASSTAGTGSGRNNEQFF. The DNA of the CDR3 is TGTGCCAGTAGTACCGCGGGGACCGGTAGCGGGAGAAACAATGAGCAGTTCTTC.